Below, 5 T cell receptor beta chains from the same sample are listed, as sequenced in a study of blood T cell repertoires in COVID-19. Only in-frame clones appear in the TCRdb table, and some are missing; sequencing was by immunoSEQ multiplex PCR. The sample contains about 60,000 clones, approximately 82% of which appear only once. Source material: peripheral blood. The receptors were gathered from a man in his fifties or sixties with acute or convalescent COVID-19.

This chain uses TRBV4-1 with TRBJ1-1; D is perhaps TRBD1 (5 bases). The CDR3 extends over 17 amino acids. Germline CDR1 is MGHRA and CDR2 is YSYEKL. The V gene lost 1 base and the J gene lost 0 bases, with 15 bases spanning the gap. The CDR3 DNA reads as TGCGCCAGCAGCCAAGTCTTAGGAGGGGTAGTGAACACTGAAGCTTTCTTT. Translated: CASSQVLGGVVNTEAFF.

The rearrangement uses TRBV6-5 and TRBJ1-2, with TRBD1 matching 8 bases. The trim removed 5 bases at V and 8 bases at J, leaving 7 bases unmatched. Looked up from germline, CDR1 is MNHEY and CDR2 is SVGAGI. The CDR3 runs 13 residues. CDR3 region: CASSRTGKDGYTF. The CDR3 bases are TGTGCCAGCAGTCGGACAGGGAAGGACGGCTACACCTTC.

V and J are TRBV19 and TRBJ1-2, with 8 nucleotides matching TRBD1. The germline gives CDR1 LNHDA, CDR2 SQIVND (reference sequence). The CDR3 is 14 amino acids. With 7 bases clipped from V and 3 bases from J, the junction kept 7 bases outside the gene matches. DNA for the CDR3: TGTGCCAGTAAGGACAGGGCTTCATACTATGGCTACACCTTC. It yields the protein CASKDRASYYGYTF.

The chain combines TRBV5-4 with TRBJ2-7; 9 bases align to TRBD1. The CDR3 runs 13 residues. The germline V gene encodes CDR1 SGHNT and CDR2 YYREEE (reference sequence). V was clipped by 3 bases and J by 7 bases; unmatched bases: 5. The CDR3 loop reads CASSSQGAREQYF. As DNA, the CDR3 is TGTGCCAGCAGCTCACAGGGGGCAAGGGAGCAGTACTTC.

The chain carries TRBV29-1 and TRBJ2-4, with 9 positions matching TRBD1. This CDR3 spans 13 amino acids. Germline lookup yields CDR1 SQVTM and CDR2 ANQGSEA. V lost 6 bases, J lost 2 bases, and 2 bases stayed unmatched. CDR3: CSVGQGPKNIQYF. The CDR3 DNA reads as TGCAGCGTGGGACAGGGCCCCAAAAACATTCAGTACTTC. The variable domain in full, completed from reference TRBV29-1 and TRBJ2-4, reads SAVISQKPSRDICQRGTSLTIQCQVDSQVTMMFWYRQQPGQSLTLIATANQGSEATYESGFVIDKFPISRPNLTFSTLTVSNMSPEDSSIYLCSVGQGPKNIQYFGAGTRLSVL.